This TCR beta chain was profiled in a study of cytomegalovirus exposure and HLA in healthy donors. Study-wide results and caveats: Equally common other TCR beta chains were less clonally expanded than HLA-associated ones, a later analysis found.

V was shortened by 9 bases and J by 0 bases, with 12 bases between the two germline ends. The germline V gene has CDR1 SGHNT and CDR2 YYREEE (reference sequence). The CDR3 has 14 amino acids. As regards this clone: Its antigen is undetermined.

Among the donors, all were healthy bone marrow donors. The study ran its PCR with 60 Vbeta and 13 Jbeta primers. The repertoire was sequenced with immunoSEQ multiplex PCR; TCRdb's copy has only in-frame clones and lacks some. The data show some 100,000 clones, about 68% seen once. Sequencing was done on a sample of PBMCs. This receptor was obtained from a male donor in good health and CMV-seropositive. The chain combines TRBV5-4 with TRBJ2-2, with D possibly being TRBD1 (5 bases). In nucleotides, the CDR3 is TGTGCCACCACCGACAGATCGAACACCGGGGAGCTGTTTTTT. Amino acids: CATTDRSNTGELFF. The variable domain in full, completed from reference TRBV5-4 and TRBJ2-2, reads ETGVTQSPTHLIKTRGQQVTLRCSSQSGHNTVSWYQQALGQGPQFIFQYYREEENGRGNFPPRFSGLQFPNYSSELNVNALELDDSALYLCATTDRSNTGELFFGEGSRLTVL.